This T cell receptor (beta chain) was found in a study of T cell clonotyping in hematopoietic cell transplantation. Trimming cost V 6 bases and J 4 bases, with 12 bases left between them. Germline loops: CDR1 SQVTM, CDR2 ANQGSEA. The CDR3 runs 12 residues. The method was immunoSEQ multiplex PCR; TCRdb's version includes in-frame clones alone and lacks a portion of them. Here the sample spans some 40,000 clones, 94% being singletons. Notes on the study in general: Higher Inverse Simpson Index values in graft donor and pretransplant recipient predicted broader posttransplant TCR diversity. CD4 and CD8 repertoire contributions could not be separated without sorting. Recipient TCR diversity dropped after transplant; expanded clonotypes rose from day 30 to 180. At the given depth, recipient repertoires were over 95% de novo clonotypes.

This clone has only one observation. The antigen is undetermined. The genes are TRBV29-1 and TRBJ1-2; no definite D call. The TCR originated in a woman aged 50 to 60 in good health. Some clones in this sample may be carry-over from other donors' samples. Material: peripheral blood mononuclear cells. CDR3 residues: CSVRMQFYGYTF. The CDR3 bases are TGCAGCGTCCGAATGCAGTTCTATGGCTACACCTTC. The full variable domain, its missing parts supplied by reference TRBV29-1 and TRBJ1-2, is SAVISQKPSRDICQRGTSLTIQCQVDSQVTMMFWYRQQPGQSLTLIATANQGSEATYESGFVIDKFPISRPNLTFSTLTVSNMSPEDSSIYLCSVRMQFYGYTFGSGTRLTVV.